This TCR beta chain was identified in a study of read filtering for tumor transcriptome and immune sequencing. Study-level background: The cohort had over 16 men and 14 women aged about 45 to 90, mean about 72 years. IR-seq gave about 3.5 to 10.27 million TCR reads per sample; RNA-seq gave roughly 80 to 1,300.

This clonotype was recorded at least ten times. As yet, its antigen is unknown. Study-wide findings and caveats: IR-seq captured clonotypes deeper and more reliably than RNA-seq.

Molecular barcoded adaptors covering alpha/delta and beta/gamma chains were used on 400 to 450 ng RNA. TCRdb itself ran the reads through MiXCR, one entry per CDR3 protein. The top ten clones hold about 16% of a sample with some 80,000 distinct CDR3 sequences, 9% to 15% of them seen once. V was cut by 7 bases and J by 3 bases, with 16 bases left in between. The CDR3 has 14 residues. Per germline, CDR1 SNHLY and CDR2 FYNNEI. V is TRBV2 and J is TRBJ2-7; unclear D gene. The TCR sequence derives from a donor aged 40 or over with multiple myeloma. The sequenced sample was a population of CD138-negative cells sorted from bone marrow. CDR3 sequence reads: CASNGARSDYEQYF. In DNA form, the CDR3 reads TGTGCCAGCAACGGCGCGCGATCAGACTACGAGCAGTACTTC.